The T cell receptor beta chain under discussion was sequenced for a study of CDR3 diversity in severe acne. MiXCR, run by TCRdb on the PCR reads, gives a single entry per CDR3 protein. The sample records over 90,000 distinct CDR3 sequences, about half being singletons. From germline, CDR1 is MRHNA and CDR2 SNTAGT. This CDR3 has 12 amino acids. V lost 10 bases, J lost 4 bases, and 5 bases stayed unmatched. The specimen sequenced was blood. The sequence was obtained from a male donor with acne. J is TRBJ2-7 and V is TRBV6-4, with 9 bases lining up with TRBD1. DNA for the CDR3: TGTGCCATCGGGACAGGGAAATACGAGCAGTACTTC. It translates to CAIGTGKYEQYF.